A single sample gave rise to the 20 T cell receptor beta chains below, sequenced in a study of T cell responses to AZD1222 COVID-19 vaccine. TCRdb's copy holds only in-frame clones and misses some; the assay was immunoSEQ multiplex PCR. Here the sample spans some 160,000 clones, 85% to 95% being singletons. Sequencing used peripheral blood, obtained on day 0 of AZD1222 vaccination. The receptor set was obtained from an adult in good health.

V usage is TRBV29-1 and J usage is TRBJ1-1; D is undetermined. The V end was cut by 0 bases, the J end by 4 bases, with 6 bases between. Looked up from germline, CDR1 is SQVTM and CDR2 is ANQGSEA. CDR3 length equals 12 residues. CDR3 in DNA: TGCAGCGTTGAAGATCCGAGCACTGAAGCTTTCTTT. It yields the protein CSVEDPSTEAFF.

The J gene is TRBJ1-5, the V gene TRBV4-2; weak D call: TRBD1 (5 bases). Germline-derived CDR1 and CDR2 are LGHNA and YNFKEQ. This CDR3 contains 16 residues. The V end was cut by 0 bases, the J end by 7 bases, with 16 bases between. CDR3 sequence: CASSQDGTVQGQPQHF. The CDR3 region has the DNA TGTGCCAGCAGCCAAGATGGTACAGTCCAGGGCCAGCCCCAGCATTTT.

The J gene is TRBJ1-4, the V gene TRBV28, with D hard to call. CDR1 MDHEN and CDR2 SYDVKM come from the germline V gene. The V end was cut by 6 bases, the J end by 15 bases, with 14 bases between. This CDR3 has 11 residues. CDR3 amino acids: CASRSGPRVFF. The CDR3 DNA sequence: TGTGCCAGCAGGTCCGGCCCTCGGGTGTTTTTT.

This chain links TRBV5-1 with TRBJ2-7; weak D call: TRBD2 (7 bases). Germline V CDR1 and CDR2: SGHRS, YFSETQ. CDR3 length: 15 amino acids. Between the trimmed V and J ends, which lost 5 bases and 4 bases, there was a span of 19 bases. The CDR3 loop is CASSHGGAVAYEQYF. The CDR3, as DNA: TGCGCCAGCAGTCATGGGGGGGCGGTGGCATACGAGCAGTACTTC.

V gene TRBV19 combines with J gene TRBJ1-1; no clear D. This CDR3 comprises 17 residues. The ends were cut back, 3 bases at V and 3 bases at J, with 20 bases in the middle. The germline V gene has CDR1 LNHDA and CDR2 SQIVND (reference sequence). CDR3 in amino acids: CASSMSVLRIGHTEAFF. CDR3 coding DNA: TGTGCCAGTAGTATGTCTGTCCTGAGGATAGGTCACACTGAAGCTTTCTTT.

The V gene is TRBV5-1, the J gene TRBJ1-1; no definite D call. V gave up 4 bases and J gave up 0 bases, with 7 bases separating them. CDR1 and CDR2 from the germline V gene are SGHRS and YFSETQ. The CDR3 is 13 residues long. In DNA form, the CDR3 reads TGCGCCAGCAGCGAATTCCTGAACACTGAAGCTTTCTTT. It codes for CASSEFLNTEAFF.

This chain joins TRBV4-1 and TRBJ1-2, with D possibly matching TRBD1 (5 bases). Germline CDR1 reads MGHRA; CDR2 reads YSYEKL. Between the trimmed V and J ends, which lost 1 base and 5 bases, there was a span of 23 bases. This CDR3 region has 18 residues. The CDR3: CASSQGGGKTGTQYGYTF. The CDR3 coding sequence is TGCGCCAGCAGCCAAGGAGGTGGGAAAACCGGGACGCAATATGGCTACACCTTC.

V and J are TRBV5-6 and TRBJ1-2; D is unclear. The CDR3 contains 15 residues. Trimming removed 3 bases at V and 2 bases at J, with 14 bases between. CDR1 and CDR2 from the germline V gene are SGHDT and YYEEEE. The CDR3 nucleotides read TGTGCCAGCAGCTCGGCAGCCGGGATGAACTATGGCTACACCTTC. This translates into CASSSAAGMNYGYTF.

The rearrangement links TRBV7-9 to TRBJ1-2; 8 bases are a match to TRBD1. This CDR3 contains 14 residues. The V segment lost 1 base and the J segment 6 bases; nucleotides outside the gene matches: 4. The germline gives CDR1 SEHNR, CDR2 FQNEAQ (reference sequence). The DNA of the CDR3 is TGTGCCAGCAGCTTAGATACAGGGGGGCATGGCTACACCTTC. Translating gives CASSLDTGGHGYTF.

This chain connects TRBV5-6 to TRBJ1-3; 9 bases match TRBD1. CDR3 length: 15 amino acids. CDR1 and CDR2 from the germline V gene are SGHDT and YYEEEE. Trimming at V came to 4 bases and at J to 0 bases, leaving 2 bases not matched to a gene. CDR3 sequence (DNA): TGTGCCAGCAGCCGGGACAGGGTCTCTGGAAACACCATATATTTT. It specifies CASSRDRVSGNTIYF.

This clone was detected once. The chain uses TRBV5-1 and TRBJ2-7, with TRBD2 identical over 7 bases. Per germline, CDR1 SGHRS and CDR2 YFSETQ. This CDR3 has 15 amino acids. The junction had 4 bases not matched to a gene; V was cut back by 0 bases and J by 1 base. The CDR3 region is CASSLAGRGSYEQYF. DNA of the CDR3: TGCGCCAGCAGCTTGGCGGGGCGGGGGTCCTACGAGCAGTACTTC.

The gene calls are TRBV2 and TRBJ1-2; D is unresolved. The V gene's germline CDR1 is SNHLY and CDR2 FYNNEI. Between the trimmed V and J ends, which lost 1 base and 2 bases, there was a span of 8 bases. This CDR3 is built from 14 residues. The CDR3 loop reads CASSEVTENYGYTF. The CDR3 DNA reads as TGTGCCAGCAGTGAAGTTACAGAGAACTATGGCTACACCTTC.

The chain employs TRBV6-5 and TRBJ1-2; D call uncertain. Germline CDR1 MNHEY, CDR2 SVGAGI. This CDR3 spans 15 amino acids. V was pared by 0 bases and J by 8 bases, with 16 bases between. The CDR3 protein is CASSYSPGGQAGYTF. The CDR3 DNA is TGTGCCAGCAGTTACTCGCCGGGAGGGCAGGCAGGCTACACCTTC.

The V call is TRBV3-1 (or the pseudogene TRBV3-2), the J call TRBJ1-2; 8 bases fit TRBD1. Per the germline V gene, CDR1 is LGHDT and CDR2 is YNNKEL (reference sequence). The CDR3 spans 12 residues. The J segment lost 2 bases and the V segment lost 8 bases, leaving 1 base of the junction unmatched. In nucleotides, the CDR3 is TGTGCCAGCCAGGGGGCAAACTATGGCTACACCTTC. Its translation: CASQGANYGYTF.

The CDR3 bases are TGTGCCAGCAGCCCTAGACTAGAACCAGATACGCAGTATTTT. Amino acids: CASSPRLEPDTQYF. V usage is TRBV4-2 and J usage is TRBJ2-3; a weak D match, TRBD2 (6 bases). This CDR3 contains 14 residues. Trimming took 4 bases from V and 4 from J, leaving 12 bases between them. CDR1 LGHNA and CDR2 YNFKEQ come from the germline V gene.

The gene calls are TRBV20-1 and TRBJ1-5; perhaps TRBD1 as D (5 bases). This CDR3 spans 13 amino acids. The germline V gene encodes CDR1 DFQATT and CDR2 SNEGSKA (reference sequence). The V and J ends lost 3 bases and 7 bases respectively, with 13 bases between them. The CDR3 DNA is TGCAGTGCTAGTGCCCAGGGAGGGCAGCCCCAGCATTTT. Encoded protein: CSASAQGGQPQHF.

V usage is TRBV11-2 and J usage is TRBJ1-2, with TRBD1 matching 7 bases. The V gene end was trimmed by 3 bases and the J gene end by 8 bases; junction bases not matched to a gene: 3. CDR1 is SGHAT and CDR2 is FQNNGV in the germline V gene. The CDR3 spans 12 residues. The DNA of the CDR3 is TGTGCCAGCAGCTTTAACAGGGGCGGCTACACCTTC. It codes for CASSFNRGGYTF. The full variable domain, rest sourced from reference TRBV11-2 and TRBJ1-2, is EAGVAQSPRYKIIEKRQSVAFWCNPISGHATLYWYQQILGQGPKLLIQFQNNGVVDDSQLPKDRFSAERLKGVDSTLKIQPAKLEDSAVYLCASSFNRGGYTFGSGTRLTVV.

The V gene is TRBV6-2 or TRBV6-3, the J gene TRBJ2-2; D possibly matches TRBD1 or TRBD2 (5 bases each). The CDR3 covers 14 residues. Germline V CDR1 and CDR2: MNHEY, SVGEGT. V was shortened by 9 bases and J by 3 bases, with 14 bases between the two germline ends. The CDR3 here is CASSRQGHTGELFF. CDR3 coding DNA: TGTGCCAGTAGCCGGCAGGGACACACCGGGGAGCTGTTTTTT.

The V and J genes are TRBV2 and TRBJ1-5; D perhaps matches TRBD1 (5 bases). The CDR3 consists of 14 residues. Germline V gives CDR1 SNHLY, CDR2 FYNNEI. The germline V and J ends were trimmed by 7 bases and 1 base, with 11 bases remaining between them. Written as DNA, the CDR3 is TGTGCCAGCAACTTCCGGGACAGCAATCAGCCCCAGCATTTT. Its protein is CASNFRDSNQPQHF.

The V and J genes are TRBV7-2 and TRBJ1-5; D is unclear. The CDR3 loop spans 15 amino acids. V was cut by 1 base and J by 4 bases, with 11 bases left in between. From germline, CDR1 is SGHTA and CDR2 FQGNSA. This chain's CDR3 is CASSLGVNRNQPQHF. As DNA, the CDR3 is TGTGCCAGCAGCTTAGGGGTAAATAGGAATCAGCCCCAGCATTTT.